Listed here is a single T cell receptor beta chain. This sample stems from a study of PD-1 blockade in classical Hodgkin lymphoma. This CDR3 is 14 amino acids long. The germline CDR1 and CDR2 sequences are MNHEY and SVGAGI. With V trimmed by 8 bases and J by 6 bases, 4 bases remained unmatched. Clones were read by immunoSEQ multiplex PCR, and TCRdb kept only the in-frame ones, dropping some. This sample carries 40,000 to 45,000 clones, more than 70% of them seen once, and the ten largest clones take around an eighth. Exposure to brentuximab vedotin varied, and each patient had relapsed following autologous stem cell transplantation.

The origin of this receptor is a human donor with classical Hodgkin lymphoma. The rearrangement links TRBV6-5 to TRBJ2-3; 14 bases line up with TRBD2. The sequencing used peripheral blood mononuclear cells (PBMCs), collected at baseline. CDR3 bases: TGTGCCAGCCGCCGACTAGCGGGGGGGGATACGCAGTATTTT. Residues: CASRRLAGGDTQYF.